What follows describes a single TCR beta chain. Its antigen remains unidentified. The sample is drawn from a study of cytomegalovirus exposure and HLA in healthy donors. Study results and limitations: Immune exposure information available was restricted to CMV serostatus. Versus the roughly 700-donor mean, an Asian-associated ancestry cluster reportedly showed fewer N-insertions in a later analysis.

13 Jbeta primers and 60 Vbeta primers were used for the PCR. Libraries were prepared by immunoSEQ multiplex PCR; TCRdb keeps only in-frame clonotypes and omits some of them. Of over 150,000 clones listed, roughly 80% are singletons. At the time of sampling, donors were nominally healthy, though unrecorded immune exposures were likely. Germline V gives CDR1 SGHRS, CDR2 YFSETQ. The CDR3 loop spans 16 amino acids. V was cut by 6 bases and J by 4 bases, with 22 bases left in between. The source is a man aged 25 to 40 in good health and CMV-seronegative. The sequenced sample consisted of PBMCs. The chain recombines TRBV5-1 with TRBJ1-2, with D possibly TRBD1 on 6 matching bases. CDR3 DNA: TGCGCCAGCAACGATAGGGGGGGGCGCGAGATCTATGGCTACACCTTC. Translated, it gives CASNDRGGREIYGYTF. The complete variable domain, with remaining parts taken from reference TRBV5-1 and TRBJ1-2, reads KAGVTQTPRYLIKTRGQQVTLSCSPISGHRSVSWYQQTPGQGLQFLFEYFSETQRNKGNFPGRFSGRQFSNSRSEMNVSTLELGDSALYLCASNDRGGREIYGYTFGSGTRLTVV.